The source of this T cell receptor beta chain is a study of metastatic and nonmetastatic thyroid tumors. Study-wide background: Where malignant and benign thyroid patients were concerned, repertoires were compared across blood and tumor or nodule tissue. General study points: Significantly higher TCR beta diversity was reportedly seen in malignant thyroid tumors than benign nodules, in blood and tumor.

As processed by the authors: The distant-metastasis classifier for papillary thyroid cancer was built from CDR3 differences across clinicopathological groups. TCRdb re-processed the PCR reads through MiXCR. TCRdb assigned the V and J calls; the authors' analysis was not used. The sample lists 5,000 or so clones, about 29% occurring once. Thyroid surgery was performed in patients who had received no treatment beforehand. The germline gives CDR1 SGHRS, CDR2 YFSETQ. This CDR3 has 16 amino acids. Ten or more counts support this clone. The antigen is undetermined. The junction differs from germline at one of its ends, possibly a read error. In the same sample, other DNA sequences code for this CDR3.

The specimen was adjacent normal tissue. The V and J genes are TRBV5-1 and TRBJ1-2; D is possibly TRBD1 (5 bases). This clonotype originated in a female donor with papillary thyroid cancer or a benign thyroid nodule (not recorded which). Some clones in this sample may be carry-over from other donors' samples. The CDR3 reads CASSSQGVERSYGHTF. CDR3 DNA sequence: TGCGCCAGCAGCTCGCAAGGGGTAGAGCGTAGCTATGGCCACACCTTC.